This TCR beta chain was captured in a study of T cells in Graves' hyperthyroidism and ophthalmopathy. This CDR3 has 14 residues. Germline V gene data show CDR1 as LGHNA and CDR2 as YSLEER. V dropped 0 bases and J dropped 9 bases, with 12 bases sitting between them. There were TCR beta CDR3 regions amplified from RNA transcripts. The HTBI primer set drove a first-round RT-PCR of the TCR CDR3. MiXCR, applied by TCRdb to the multiplex PCR reads, yields one record per CDR3 protein. Of hundreds of thousands of distinct CDR3 sequences listed, roughly 15% are singletons. V is TRBV4-3 and J is TRBJ2-1; D is perhaps TRBD2 (7 bases). The sequencing input was blood. The TCR sequence derives from a woman aged 45-59 years with Graves' ophthalmopathy. Here the CDR3 reads CASSQDGRGGEQFF. The CDR3 DNA sequence: TGCGCCAGCAGCCAAGATGGTAGGGGGGGTGAGCAGTTCTTC.